The clone carrying this T cell receptor (beta chain) was observed a handful of times. Its antigen is as yet unknown. The CDR3 spans 15 residues. Germline lookup yields CDR1 LGHNA and CDR2 YNFKEQ. Trimming took off 4 bases at V and 2 bases at J, with 13 bases between the two ends. This record comes from a study of T-cell reconstitution after alpha-beta-depleted transplantation in children. Notes on the study in general: Reportedly, only several hundred clones from non-depleted graft cells drove alpha-beta T-cell counts at about two months. At the one-year point after transplant, T-cell counts and TCRbeta diversity were found to come mostly from T cells that had been newly produced.

As it was prepared, the TCRbeta library received unique molecular identifiers. TCRdb recomputed calls from the PCR reads with MiXCR, one row per CDR3 protein. This table holds over 90,000 distinct CDR3 sequences, roughly 7.2% found once. The chain is built from TRBV4-2 and TRBJ2-3, with a weak D call TRBD2 (6 bases). This specimen consisted of PBMCs, obtained before TCRalphabeta/CD19-depleted stem cell transplant. The TCR originated in a boy aged 2 to 9 with acute lymphoblastic leukemia, due to receive a stem cell transplant. CDR3 protein: CASSLSSGDTDTQYF. The CDR3, as DNA: TGTGCCAGCAGCCTCAGCTCGGGGGACACAGATACGCAGTATTTT.